The rows below give T cell receptor beta chains drawn from one sample of a study of PD-1 blockade in classical Hodgkin lymphoma. Profiled with immunoSEQ multiplex PCR; TCRdb holds only in-frame clones, not every one. The sample includes fewer than 55,000 clones, over 75% of them seen just once. The material was peripheral blood mononuclear cells (PBMCs), obtained before the fourth cycle of nivolumab. The origin of the receptors is a human donor with classical Hodgkin lymphoma. The CDR3 runs from the conserved cysteine through the conserved F or W. The D gene is left open where the match is weak. Expanded clones get a size class; other rows say once, few or many, or leave the size out.

d_gene	j_gene	v_gene	abundance	CDR3nt	CDR3aa
.	TRBJ1-1	TRBV30	.	TGTGCCTGGAGCTCCCGGGCTGAAGCTTTCTTT	CAWSSRAEAFF
.	TRBJ1-4	TRBV6-1	.	TGTGCCAGCAGGGGGGGAGACGCAACTAATGAAAAACTGTTTTTT	CASRGGDATNEKLFF
.	TRBJ2-3	TRBV27	.	TGTGCCAGCAGTTTTCGCATCGTCACAGATACGCAGTATTTT	CASSFRIVTDTQYF
.	TRBJ2-1	TRBV7-2	.	TGTGCCAGCAGCTTATCCCCGTGGGCCCGGCTCTTC	CASSLSPWARLF
TRBD1	TRBJ1-5	TRBV4-1	.	TGCGCCAGCACCCGGGGGGGGACAGGGGGAGATCAGCCCCAGCATTTT	CASTRGGTGGDQPQHF
.	TRBJ2-5	TRBV30	.	TGTGCCTGGAGTCGCCAAGCTATGCCCGAGGAGACCCAGTACTTC	CAWSRQAMPEETQYF
TRBD1	TRBJ1-5	TRBV18	.	TGTGCCAGCTCACCCGGGACAGGGCTTCAGCCCCAGCATTTT	CASSPGTGLQPQHF
TRBD1	TRBJ2-7	TRBV5-4	.	TGTGCCAGCAGCTTTTGGACAGGGCGGGCCTACGAGCAGTACTTC	CASSFWTGRAYEQYF
TRBD2	TRBJ2-7	TRBV19	.	TGTGCCAGTAGCCTTAGCGGGGGCCGCTCCTACGAGCAGTACTTC	CASSLSGGRSYEQYF
TRBD1	TRBJ2-1	TRBV7-2	.	TGTGCCAGCAGCCCGGGACAGATCTCGCCGTTCTTC	CASSPGQISPFF
TRBD1	TRBJ2-7	TRBV28	.	TGTGCCAGCAGTTTATCAGGGACAGTCTCCTACGAGCAGTACTTC	CASSLSGTVSYEQYF
TRBD1	TRBJ2-1	TRBV7-6	once	TGTGCCAGCAGCTTAGAACAGGGGAGTCACAATGAGCAGTTCTTC	CASSLEQGSHNEQFF
.	TRBJ2-3	TRBV5-1	.	TGCGCCAGCAGCTTGGCGCTAGCGACAGATACGCAGTATTTT	CASSLALATDTQYF
TRBD1	TRBJ1-5	TRBV30	.	TGTGCCTGGAATACCGGGACAGGGACCCTCAATCAGCCCCAGCATTTT	CAWNTGTGTLNQPQHF
.	TRBJ1-5	TRBV6-6	.	TGTGCCAGCAGGGGGGGCCAAGGAAGCAATCAGCCCCAGCATTTT	CASRGGQGSNQPQHF
.	TRBJ1-1	TRBV5-5	few	TGTGCCAGCACCTTCGGGTTTGCTAACACTGAAGCTTTCTTT	CASTFGFANTEAFF
TRBD1	TRBJ1-5	TRBV7-2	.	TGTGCCAGCAGCCCGGGGGACAGGGTGAGGCAGCCCCAGCATTTT	CASSPGDRVRQPQHF
TRBD1	TRBJ2-7	TRBV6-5	few	TGTGCCAGCAGTCCGACAGGGTACGAGCAGTACTTC	CASSPTGYEQYF
TRBD1	TRBJ2-5	TRBV5-1	once	TGCGCCAGCAAGGTGGGGCAGGGGGTCCAAGAGACCCAGTACTTC	CASKVGQGVQETQYF
TRBD1	TRBJ2-2	TRBV5-4	.	TGTGCCAGCACCTTGGGACCGACAGGGGATTACGCCGGGGAGCTGTTTTTT	CASTLGPTGDYAGELFF
.	TRBJ2-7	TRBV5-1	.	TGCGCCAGCAGCTTGGGGGGAGACTACGAGCAGTACTTC	CASSLGGDYEQYF
TRBD1	TRBJ2-3	TRBV9	.	TGTGCCAGCAGCCCGCGCGGGACAGGGGTCACAGATACGCAGTATTTT	CASSPRGTGVTDTQYF
.	TRBJ1-1	TRBV6-1	once	TGTGCCAGCAGTGCTAGGGACCGCACTGAAGCTTTCTTT	CASSARDRTEAFF
TRBD2	TRBJ2-5	TRBV19	.	TGTGCCAGTAGCCCCCGGGGGGGCAGGGAGACCCAGTACTTC	CASSPRGGRETQYF
.	TRBJ1-1	TRBV18	.	TGTGCCAGCTCACCAATGGCGGAAGTCAACACTGAAGCTTTCTTT	CASSPMAEVNTEAFF
.	TRBJ2-7	TRBV18	.	TGTGCCAGCTCACAACAGAATCTCGAGCAGTACTTC	CASSQQNLEQYF
.	TRBJ1-6	TRBV27	few	TGTGCCAGCAGGGGGACGGCGAGTAGGGCCCTCCACTTT	CASRGTASRALHF
.	TRBJ2-3	TRBV19	.	TGTGCCAGTTCCCCCAGCGGAAACACAGATACGCAGTATTTT	CASSPSGNTDTQYF
.	TRBJ1-2	TRBV7-6	.	TGTGCCAGCAGCTTAGGGCGGACATCCCCTGGCTACACCTTC	CASSLGRTSPGYTF
.	TRBJ1-2	TRBV11-2	.	TGTGCCAGCAGCTCCCTGGACCCTTTTTGGGGCGGCTACACCTTC	CASSSLDPFWGGYTF
.	TRBJ1-1	TRBV11-2	.	TGTGCCAGCAGCTTCAGCGGGGAGTGGGCTGAAGCTTTCTTT	CASSFSGEWAEAFF
.	TRBJ1-1	TRBV6-1	few	TGTGCCAGCAGTGATTTCGCACCACCGAACACTGAAGCTTTCTTT	CASSDFAPPNTEAFF
.	TRBJ2-5	TRBV5-1	.	TGCGCCAGCAGCTTGGCCGGGGTGCACCAAGAGACCCAGTACTTC	CASSLAGVHQETQYF
.	TRBJ1-1	TRBV6-5	.	TGTGCCAGCAGTTACTCGAACGCAGGGACCACTGAAGCTTTCTTT	CASSYSNAGTTEAFF
TRBD1	TRBJ1-5	TRBV7-3	few	TGTGCCAGCAGCGAGGGGACAGGCCGTAATCAGCCCCAGCATTTT	CASSEGTGRNQPQHF
.	TRBJ2-2	TRBV7-9	few	TGTGCCAGCAGCTCCGAGGGGAACACCGGGGAGCTGTTTTTT	CASSSEGNTGELFF
.	TRBJ2-7	TRBV9	.	TGTGCCAGCAGCACCGACGGTTCCTCCTACGAGCAGTACTTC	CASSTDGSSYEQYF
.	TRBJ2-6	TRBV5-1	.	TGCGCCAGCACCCCCAAGGTGGACGGGGCCAACGTCCTGACTTTC	CASTPKVDGANVLTF
TRBD1	TRBJ2-7	TRBV23-1	.	TGCGCCAGCAGTCAGGGGGGACAGGGTTGTAACGAGCAGTACTTC	CASSQGGQGCNEQYF
.	TRBJ2-5	TRBV7-2	.	TGTGCCAGCAGCCTACAGGGCGGGGGCTGGGAGACCCAGTACTTC	CASSLQGGGWETQYF